This TCR beta chain was found in a study of OX40 agonist ivuxolimab in advanced cancers. Regarding the complete study: Ivuxolimab was a fully human IgG2 agonistic monoclonal antibody targeting the costimulatory receptor OX40 (CD134). Intravenous ivuxolimab was administered to patients every 2 weeks at six dose levels: 0.01, 0.1, 0.3, 1.5, 3 and 10 mg/kg. Among the roughly 52 dose-escalation patients, some 20 had hepatocellular carcinoma, roughly 15 melanoma, 9 renal cell carcinoma and 9 head and neck cancer. The dose-escalation cohort was 80% to 90% male with a mean age of about 65 years, ranging from about 23 to 85. Prior anti-PD-1, anti-PD-L1 or anti-CTLA-4 therapy was permitted, and checkpoint inhibitors had been received by roughly 40% of dose-escalation patients. Partial responses were achieved by three dose-escalation patients, of whom one had hepatocellular carcinoma and two had cutaneous melanoma. The purpose of peripheral TCRbeta sequencing was to test whether ivuxolimab changed TCR sequence diversity and led to clonal T-cell expansion. The paper covers the monotherapy dose-escalation part of the phase I ivuxolimab trial, which included N ≈ 50 patients. Overall study outcomes, separate from this receptor: Partial responders in the 0.1-3.0 mg/kg groups had among the lowest normalized peripheral clonal expansion, especially among CD8+ T cells. After ivuxolimab, more expanded clones were found on average in CD8+ T cells than in CD4+ T cells. The antigen specificity of the peripheral T cells that underwent clonal expansion was not determined. Low levels of normalized T-cell clonal expansion were also seen in some patients who did not respond. At doses of 0.1 to 3.0 mg/kg, clonal expansion of both CD4+ and CD8+ T cells in blood was seen between baseline and week 6.

To sequence the TCRbeta CDR3 region, genomic DNA was isolated from the sorted cells. The immunoSEQ Assay was used for sequencing of TCRbeta CDR3 regions. The source is immuneACCESS, and TCRdb retained only in-frame sequences with V and J called. Part of the clones is not carried over; for the studies checked, unresolved V genes explain less than half of this, and the remainder is unexplained. Present in this sample are roughly 76,000 clones, about four fifths of which were seen just once. The ten largest account for around a quarter of the sample. Inclusive of the bounding cysteine and phenylalanine, the CDR3 is 14 residues long. Only the CDR3 portion is preserved as DNA: 42 bases, with reading frame beginning at the first base. V was cut back by 4 bases and J by 3 bases, leaving a gap of 15 bases between them. The germline V gene (reference sequence) provides CDR1 GTSNPN and CDR2 SVGIG. The trial excluded patients who had a history of autoimmune disease or were on systemic immunosuppression. Peripheral blood for TCR sequencing was collected from all dose cohorts at baseline, on cycle 4 day 1, and on cycle 7 day 1. The samples were taken from a phase I, first-in-human, multicenter, open-label dose-escalation trial of ivuxolimab. Adults with locally advanced or metastatic melanoma, renal cell carcinoma, hepatocellular carcinoma or head and neck squamous cell carcinoma were enrolled in the trial. Before TCR sequencing, CD4+ T cells and CD8+ T cells were sorted from peripheral blood as separate populations.

Details on this clone: This receptor's antigen is unknown. Base-call qualities are not available, and no considerably larger clone is one nucleotide away.

The TCR originated in an adult with an advanced solid tumor such as melanoma, head and neck, liver or kidney cancer. The source material was CD4+ or CD8+ T cells sorted from blood, sampled in a trial of the OX40 agonist ivuxolimab. The rearrangement combines TRBV30 with TRBJ1-2; the D segment could be TRBD1, given 5 matching bases. The DNA sequence is given as TGTGCCTGGACGAAGTGGGGGGGAGACTATGGCTACACCTTC. This encodes CAWTKWGGDYGYTF.